One sample yielded the 14 T cell receptor beta chains listed below, sequenced in a study of radiation and T cells in renal cell carcinoma. Assay used: immunoSEQ multiplex PCR; TCRdb lists only in-frame clones, some missing. The sample includes around 170,000 clones, about nine tenths of them seen just once. Time point meaning: blood 4 weeks post-SBRT, at nephrectomy. Treatment indicated: 15 Gy SBRT to primary tumor, nephrectomy 4 weeks later. The source was blood, collected from a patient whose treatment included radiotherapy and nephrectomy. These TCRs come from a woman in her forties or fifties with renal cell carcinoma.

In DNA, the CDR3 is TGTGCCAGCAGCGTAGGAGTTGACCTAAATTACGAGCAGTACTTC. Translating gives CASSVGVDLNYEQYF. The V and J genes are TRBV9 and TRBJ2-7; no firm D call. Trimming removed 0 bases at V and 4 bases at J, with 14 bases between. Germline V CDR1 and CDR2: SGDLS, YYNGEE. The CDR3 runs 15 residues. The variable domain in full, with the rest retrieved from reference TRBV9 and TRBJ2-7, is DSGVTQTPKHLITATGQRVTLRCSPRSGDLSVYWYQQSLDQGLQFLIQYYNGEERAKGNILERFSAQQFPDLHSELNLSSLELGDSALYFCASSVGVDLNYEQYFGPGTRLTVT.

This chain joins TRBV6-1 and TRBJ1-1; 7 nucleotides agree with TRBD1. CDR3 size: 15 residues. After removal of 3 bases from V and 0 bases from J, the junction contained 4 bases not matched to a gene. The germline V gene encodes CDR1 MNHNS and CDR2 SASEGT. Here the CDR3 reads CASSDPGQLNTEAFF. CDR3 nucleotides: TGTGCCAGCAGTGATCCGGGACAGCTGAACACTGAAGCTTTCTTT.

This chain's CDR3 is CASDGWTEAFF. CDR3 bases: TGCGCCAGCGATGGGTGGACTGAAGCTTTCTTT. The chain is built from TRBV5-1 and TRBJ1-1, with unresolved D. Trimming took 7 bases from V and 5 from J, leaving 9 bases between them. CDR3 length: 11 residues. Germline V lookup: CDR1 SGHRS, CDR2 YFSETQ.

This sequence joins TRBV29-1 and TRBJ2-1; D is undetermined. V was pared by 5 bases and J by 8 bases, with 13 bases between. Germline loops: CDR1 SQVTM, CDR2 ANQGSEA. The CDR3 loop spans 12 amino acids. The CDR3 reads CSVRWGPDEQFF. Here the CDR3 DNA reads TGCAGCGTTCGTTGGGGTCCCGATGAGCAGTTCTTC.

The J gene is TRBJ1-3, the V gene TRBV30; D is possibly TRBD1 (5 bases). CDR3 length: 15 amino acids. V was trimmed by 0 bases and J by 4 bases, leaving 13 bases between them. Germline V CDR1 and CDR2: GTSNPN, SVGIG (reference sequence). Here the CDR3 DNA reads TGTGCCTGGAGTGTACTTGGGGGAAGGGGAAACACCATATATTTT. This encodes CAWSVLGGRGNTIYF.

The V call is TRBV2, the J call TRBJ1-2, with D hard to call. Trimming shortened V by 6 bases and J by 1 base, and 3 bases separated the two germline ends. CDR3 length: 11 residues. Germline CDR1 is SNHLY and CDR2 is FYNNEI. The DNA for the CDR3 is TGTGCCAGCAGCGGTAACTATGGCTACACCTTC. Its translation: CASSGNYGYTF.

Written as DNA, the CDR3 is TGTGCCAGTAGTACACTGACAGTCGGGGAAAAACTGTTTTTT. Translating gives CASSTLTVGEKLFF. The rearrangement links TRBV19 to TRBJ1-4; D is possibly TRBD1 (5 bases). CDR1 is LNHDA and CDR2 is SQIVND in the germline V gene (reference sequence). Deletions cut 4 bases from V and 8 bases from J, with 14 bases between. The CDR3 is made up of 14 amino acids.

The gene calls are TRBV7-8 and TRBJ1-1; weak D call: TRBD1 (5 bases). V was clipped by 6 bases and J by 0 bases, with 11 bases between them. The CDR3 runs 14 residues. Germline lookup yields CDR1 SGHVS and CDR2 FQNEAQ. CDR3 coding DNA: TGTGCCAGCAGTCCAATGGGGCTGAACACTGAAGCTTTCTTT. It translates to CASSPMGLNTEAFF.

The genes are TRBV5-8 and TRBJ2-7; no firm D call. The CDR3 sequence is 12 residues long. CDR1 is SGHTS, CDR2 YDEGEE, per germline. The ends were cut back, 2 bases at V and 2 bases at J, with 5 bases in the middle. The CDR3 spells CASSFLTYEQYF. The CDR3, as DNA: TGTGCCAGCAGCTTCCTTACCTACGAGCAGTACTTC.

The chain uses TRBV10-3 and TRBJ2-5; D gene ambiguous. The CDR3 totals 12 residues. The V end lost 4 bases, the J end lost 4 bases, and 7 bases lay between the germline ends. CDR1 and CDR2 (germline): ENHRY, SYGVKD. CDR3 nucleotides: TGTGCCATCAGTGCGTTGGGAGAGACCCAGTACTTC. Translating it yields CAISALGETQYF.

The V call is TRBV6-7, the J call TRBJ1-1; D call uncertain. TRBV6-7 qualifies as an ORF whose function is uncertain. The CDR3 is made up of 14 amino acids. Between the trimmed V and J ends, which lost 6 bases and 3 bases, there was a span of 14 bases. The CDR3 loop reads CASRPEVRDTEAFF. In DNA form, the CDR3 reads TGTGCCAGCAGGCCGGAGGTAAGGGACACTGAAGCTTTCTTT.

The CDR3 spells CASSPRTGLNTEAFF. Written as DNA, the CDR3 is TGTGCCAGCAGCCCGCGGACAGGGCTGAACACTGAAGCTTTCTTT. V is TRBV7-6 and J is TRBJ1-1; 8 bases agree with TRBD1. Trimming at V came to 5 bases and at J to 0 bases, leaving 5 bases not matched to a gene. Germline-derived CDR1 and CDR2 are SGHVS and FNYEAQ. The CDR3 is made up of 15 amino acids.

The V and J genes are TRBV11-2 and TRBJ1-4, with D hard to call. V gave up 1 base and J gave up 8 bases, with 17 bases separating them. Germline CDR1 SGHAT, CDR2 FQNNGV. The CDR3 is made up of 16 amino acids. In nucleotides, the CDR3 is TGTGCCAGCAGCTTAGTCGTCCAGCAAGGAGGGGAAAAACTGTTTTTT. It codes for CASSLVVQQGGEKLFF.

This chain uses TRBV7-2 with TRBJ1-6, with a weak D call TRBD1 (6 bases). This CDR3 contains 15 residues. Germline values: CDR1 SGHTA, CDR2 FQGNSA. Trimming shortened V by 5 bases and J by 3 bases, and 11 bases separated the two germline ends. The CDR3 DNA follows: TGTGCCAGCAGCCGACCGGACAGCTATAATTCACCCCTCCACTTT. It encodes CASSRPDSYNSPLHF. The full variable domain, completed using reference TRBV7-2 and TRBJ1-6, is GAGVSQSPSNKVTEKGKDVELRCDPISGHTALYWYRQSLGQGLEFLIYFQGNSAPDKSGLPSDRFSAERTGGSVSTLTIQRTQQEDSAVYLCASSRPDSYNSPLHFGNGTRLTVT.